The T cell receptor beta chain under discussion was sequenced for a study of cytomegalovirus exposure and HLA in healthy donors (dated by TCRdb to about 2017). Looking at the study overall: According to an earlier analysis of 450 to 650 of the donors, 150 million to 200 million T cells yielded over 100 million unique TCR beta sequences and less than 300 Gb of sequence data. An early release that covered some 630 HLA-typed donors contained around 330 gigabases of sequencing data and tens of millions of unique TCR sequences. Of the 398 genotyped donors, less than 85% were placed in the genetic ancestry cluster associated with self-reported Caucasian donors. The study aimed to test whether signatures of past pathogen exposure could be identified by cataloging public T cell receptors. The study used immunosequencing to profile the T cell repertoires of 600 to 850 subjects and linked those repertoires to cytomegalovirus serostatus. Besides the first cohort of approximately 670 subjects, a separate validation cohort made up of 95 to 150 different subjects was used. High-throughput TCR immunosequencing, statistical association of individual TCRs with disease status, and machine learning were combined to predict cytomegalovirus infection status. In a later analysis, previously published TCR beta repertoires from 666 donors were re-analyzed and high-resolution HLA genotyping was added so that TCR occurrence patterns could be studied. The later analysis used no new phenotypic data to find candidate immune exposures, relying instead on TCR beta sequences and their occurrence across donors. To decide whether each TCR beta V gene segment behaved as functional or pseudogenic, an earlier analysis of approximately 590 of the donors relied on high-throughput TCR beta sequencing. Donor age, sex, ethnicity and CMV serostatus were compiled together with the repertoire data. Genome-wide SNP genotypes for about 65% of the roughly 670 donors were used in a later genetic analysis, which treated that subset as a discovery cohort. All discovery cohort repertoires had been generated on a single sequencing platform. Both class I and class II loci were covered by HLA typing, at four-digit resolution. Typing coverage varied by locus: about 620-640 donors for A, B, C, DRB1 and DQB1; about 520 for DQA1; approximately 610 for DPA1; 450 to 480 for DPB1. Because of strong linkage in the cohort, four to six DR-DQ haplotypes were treated as single units for association and clustering. Among about 360 genotyped donors of the cohort, an average of approximately 240,000 unique TCR beta nucleotide sequences were sequenced per donor, about a sixth of them non-productive. Results the study describes overall, beyond this receptor: A later analysis reported that several top co-occurrence clusters appeared linked to parvovirus B19, influenza, CMV and Epstein-Barr virus. According to a later analysis, TCR association rates differed among HLA loci, with DRB1 alleles showing the most associated TCRs and HLA-C alleles showing the fewest. The classifier was reported to diagnose cytomegalovirus status with high specificity and sensitivity in both the original cohort and the validation cohort. Specific HLA alleles were associated with roughly 17,000 TCR beta sequences at a false discovery rate of 0.05 in a later analysis. This cohort had only TCR beta chains sequenced, and the lack of alpha or paired-chain data limited which features could be detected. The only immune exposure information available for the cohort was CMV serostatus. Because counts were too low, about 15 rarely observed V segments, including chromosome 9 orphons, were left out of the earlier analysis of over 550 of the donors. A cluster of highly shared sequence variants was judged likely to represent a technical artifact of the sequencing pipeline. In an earlier analysis of more than 450 of the donors, most TCR beta V segments were observed in productive rearrangements about 87% or about 30% of the time, broadly matching IMGT annotations. A few of the identified cytomegalovirus-associated TCR beta chains were confirmed in vitro to be specific for cytomegalovirus antigens. In a later analysis, most CMV-associated TCR beta chains were found to appear HLA-restricted, with HLA associations seemingly driven largely by CMV exposure. A further reported finding was that TCR beta sequences accurately predicted the HLA-A and HLA-B alleles for most subjects in the first cohort. According to a later genetic analysis, donors in an Asian-associated ancestry cluster had fewer N-insertions in productive TCRs than the approximately 700-donor mean. Because the 87-base-pair reads could not distinguish some IMGT-functional V segments, including TRBV6-2 and TRBV6-3, those segments were excluded. Across donors, most TCR sequences were observed very rarely, whereas some public TCRs were present in many individuals. A later genetic analysis associated a missense DCLRE1C variant with V-gene and J-gene trimming of TCR beta chains, and an independent cohort replicated the association. The study listed 164 TCR beta chains as associated with cytomegalovirus. The authors suggested that the approach could potentially be generalized to other disease states and immunological phenotypes. When HLA alleles, especially DR and DQ, strongly co-occurred, TCR associations were difficult to assign to individual alleles. In a later analysis, HLA-associated TCR beta chains were found to be more clonally expanded and to have lower generation probabilities than equally common non-associated chains. Sequencing depth was assumed to be roughly uniform across donors in the presence/absence analyses, though that assumption may not hold. Because HLA typing was unavailable for some donors at each locus, only the typed subset was used in association tests. Linkage disequilibrium might explain the correlated functional status among segregating V segments, but an unknown experimental factor could not be excluded.

This clone was recorded a few times. The antigen this receptor binds is unknown. There are no base qualities to consult, and no much larger clone falls within one base. Library creation used the immunoSEQ multiplex PCR assay. For the multiplex PCR, a mixture combining 60 forward primers for TCR Vbeta segments and 13 reverse primers for TCR Jbeta segments was used. Amplification of the CDR3 region of rearranged TCR beta genes was performed with a multiplex PCR assay on genomic DNA. The amplified TCR beta libraries were sequenced on the Illumina HiSeq System as 87-base-pair reads. The source study handled its data this way. Across the 500 to 850 repertoires, a later analysis counted tens of millions of unique TCR beta chains, about 10 million of which were shared by at least two donors. Raw reads were error-corrected and collapsed into unique sequences by a nearest-neighbor algorithm in which closely related sequences were merged to remove PCR and sequencing errors. CDR3 sequences were aligned to IMGT reference sequences to assign V, D and J gene segments. For a sequence to be retained, at least a six-nucleotide match to both a V gene segment and a J gene segment was required. A rearrangement was called productive if the CDR3 had no stop codons and remained in frame with V and J, and every other rearrangement was called non-productive. Following IMGT convention, CDR3 was defined as the stretch from the second conserved V-encoded cysteine up to the conserved J-encoded phenylalanine. The earlier analysis of approximately 590 of the donors excluded any sequence lacking an unambiguous match to a single V gene segment. An earlier analysis of a few hundred of the donors called V segments functional above 56.7% productive rearrangements and segregating when the between-donor standard deviation exceeded 5%. A statistical classification framework was developed to diagnose cytomegalovirus status using the catalog of TCR beta chain sequences. In a later analysis, TCR nucleotide sequences were compared against IMGT/GENE-DB human TR gene sequences so that V and J genes could be assigned. A later analysis assigned CDR3 sequences and most-parsimonious VDJ recombination scenarios with the TCRdist pipeline. A later analysis defined each TCR beta chain by its CDR3 amino acid sequence plus V-gene family, and excluded reads lacking a unique V-gene family. In a later analysis, around 600 highly shared, low-generation-probability nucleotide sequences were removed to address suspected cross-contamination and a sequencing artifact. For each public chain, a later analysis derived a clonal expansion index from normalized ranks of inferred template counts within each repertoire. Generation probabilities in a later analysis came from a VDJ recombination model fitted to out-of-frame rearrangements, and those results were checked against IGoR. A later analysis scored TCR-TCR, TCR-HLA and TCR-CMV co-occurrence with hypergeometric tests, applying a repertoire-size bias correction to TCR pairs. In a later analysis, false discovery rates were estimated by permuting HLA or CMV assignments 20 times. A later analysis grouped co-occurring TCRs with DBSCAN, adding TCRdist sequence similarity when clustering within HLA-allele-positive subsets. Co-occurrence clustering excluded repertoires with fewer than 30,000 or more than 120,000 public chains, plus five with anomalous nucleotide sharing. As stored in TCRdb, this immuneACCESS dataset retains in-frame rearrangements with V and J assigned. A fraction of the clones does not appear; measured against another copy, unresolved V genes explain less than half of the discrepancy, and the remainder lacks a known reason. The V and J calls and the clone size are those of that table, but D and trimming were determined from the DNA. This sample is represented by about 140,000 clones; over 65% of them were singletons. Clones ranked in the top ten supply under 2% of the sample.

The CDR3 sequence holds 14 residues, the cysteine and phenylalanine included. Left in the record is the CDR3 DNA by itself, 42 bases read in frame from the first base. The V and J ends are trimmed by 2 bases and 8 bases, leaving 12 bases between them. The germline V gene gives CDR1 as SGHTA and CDR2 as FQGNSA. The cohort was made up of approximately 700 healthy bone marrow donors. At the time of sampling, all cohort members were nominally healthy, though unrecorded immune exposures were likely present. The donor tested CMV seropositive, placing the donor among the approximately 290 seropositive members of the cohort. A peripheral blood sample was provided by each donor, and peripheral blood mononuclear cells were used for TCR beta sequencing. The Qiagen DNeasy Blood Extraction Kit was used to extract genomic DNA from the blood cell samples.

The sequence derives from a female donor in good health and CMV-seropositive. Sequencing was carried out using PBMCs. The sequence links TRBV7-2 to TRBJ1-4, and possibly TRBD1, on 5 matching bases. The DNA reads TGTGCCAGCAGCTTAAGGGGCCAAGGGGAAAAACTGTTTTTT. Its product reads: CASSLRGQGEKLFF.